A selection of T cell receptor beta chains follows, all from one sample in a study of T-cell memory formation after mild COVID-19. A single record per CDR3 protein comes from TCRdb applying MiXCR to the 5' RACE reads. The data hold some 600,000 distinct CDR3 sequences, with around 15% observed a single time. Sequenced input: PBMCs or a T cell subset sorted from them (not recorded which). The receptors were gathered from an adult woman who had mild COVID-19 (a few samples of this study predate the infection). Cell type and time point are not known. CDR3s include the opening cysteine and the closing phenylalanine or tryptophan. D genes are given only for firm matches. Some rows mark clone size as missing; the rest say once, few, many or name a class of expanded clone.

clone_size j_call v_call d_call cdr3_aa cdr3_nt
. TRBJ2-7 TRBV5-1 . CASSPGRHAYEQYF TGCGCCAGCAGCCCAGGGAGGCACGCCTACGAGCAGTACTTC
few TRBJ2-7 TRBV29-1 . CSVVLKASYEQYF TGCAGCGTTGTCCTCAAGGCCTCCTACGAGCAGTACTTC
few TRBJ2-3 TRBV4-1 . CASSQEDTDTQYF TGCGCCAGCAGCCAAGAGGACACAGATACGCAGTATTTT
few TRBJ2-1 TRBV12-3/TRBV12-4 . CASSLRGLASNEQFF TGTGCCAGCAGTTTACGGGGTCTAGCCAGCAATGAGCAGTTCTTC
. TRBJ1-2 TRBV4-1 TRBD1 CASSQDPGQSLGYTF TGCGCCAGCAGCCAAGACCCGGGACAGTCCCTGGGCTACACCTTC
. TRBJ1-2 TRBV20-1 . CSAKRQVGDGYTF TGCAGTGCAAAAAGGCAGGTTGGGGATGGCTACACCTTC
. TRBJ2-7 TRBV6-1 TRBD1 CASSEDRPYEQYF TGTGCCAGCAGTGAGGACAGGCCCTACGAGCAGTACTTC
. TRBJ1-3 TRBV7-9 . CASSDGGGDSGNTIYF TGTGCCAGCAGCGACGGGGGAGGGGACTCTGGAAACACCATATATTTT
many TRBJ2-7 TRBV7-9 . CASSLGASSYEQYF TGCGCCAGCAGCTTGGGCGCCTCCTCCTACGAGCAGTACTTC
few TRBJ2-1 TRBV11-2 TRBD1 CASSLRQGAWNEQFF TGTGCCAGCAGCTTAAGGCAGGGGGCATGGAATGAGCAGTTCTTC
few TRBJ2-1 TRBV6-5 . CASRSDGTSYNEQFF TGTGCCAGCAGATCGGACGGAACGTCCTACAATGAGCAGTTCTTC
. TRBJ1-5 TRBV5-1 . CASSPGGGQGQPQHF TGCGCCAGCAGCCCCGGGGGGGGGCAGGGGCAGCCCCAGCATTTT
. TRBJ2-1 TRBV6-2/TRBV6-3 . CASSYSYRGTHNEQFF TGTGCCAGCAGTTACTCGTACCGGGGGACCCACAATGAGCAGTTCTTC
. TRBJ2-7 TRBV6-2/TRBV6-3 . CASSYVGERLEQYF TGTGCCAGCAGTTACGTAGGGGAGCGGCTCGAGCAGTACTTC
. TRBJ2-1 TRBV24-1 TRBD1 CATSDSGTGYHEQFF TGTGCCACCAGTGATTCCGGGACAGGGTATCATGAGCAGTTCTTC
few TRBJ2-7 TRBV6-2/TRBV6-3 TRBD2 CASSKREYAGQYF TGTGCCAGCAGTAAGCGGGAGTATGCGGGGCAGTACTTC
few TRBJ2-1 TRBV7-9 TRBD1 CASSSQTGSAMYEQFF TGTGCCAGCAGCTCTCAGACAGGGAGCGCTATGTATGAGCAGTTCTTC
. TRBJ1-2 TRBV6-5 . CASSYAGGPNYGYTF TGTGCCAGCAGTTACGCGGGGGGCCCGAACTATGGCTACACCTTC
few TRBJ2-3 TRBV5-1 . CASSLGQSPDTQYF TGCGCCAGCAGCTTGGGACAGTCCCCAGATACGCAGTATTTT
few TRBJ2-7 TRBV13 . CASSFQGRGGYEQYF TGTGCCAGCAGCTTTCAGGGTCGTGGAGGATACGAGCAGTACTTC
. TRBJ2-2 TRBV7-9 . CASSLGESAGELFF TGTGCCAGCAGCTTAGGAGAATCGGCCGGGGAGCTGTTTTTT
. TRBJ2-7 TRBV7-3 TRBD1 CASSLKQGPGEQYF TGTGCCAGCAGCTTAAAACAGGGGCCGGGCGAGCAGTACTTC
few TRBJ1-5 TRBV29-1 . CSVADSNQPQHF TGCAGCGTTGCCGACAGTAATCAGCCCCAGCATTTT
. TRBJ1-1 TRBV10-3 . CAISDSPSGLLNTEAFF TGTGCCATCAGTGACTCCCCCTCGGGACTCCTTAACACTGAAGCTTTCTTT
. TRBJ2-7 TRBV6-5 . CASSYLRGSSYEQYF TGTGCCAGCAGTTACCTTCGGGGGTCCTCCTACGAGCAGTACTTC
few TRBJ2-1 TRBV7-9 . CASGPLGGYNEQFF TGTGCCTCCGGACCCTTGGGAGGATACAATGAGCAGTTCTTC
once TRBJ1-1 TRBV10-3 TRBD1 CAIGRQGNTEAFF TGTGCCATCGGAAGACAGGGGAACACTGAAGCTTTCTTT
. TRBJ2-4 TRBV20-1 TRBD2 CSAGLAGALNAKNIQYF TGCAGTGCTGGCCTAGCGGGGGCCCTAAATGCCAAAAACATTCAGTACTTC
few TRBJ2-7 TRBV20-1 . CSARVRGQRGEQYF TGCAGTGCTAGAGTGAGAGGACAGCGGGGCGAGCAGTACTTC
. TRBJ2-1 TRBV24-1 . CATSEGGVNGNEQFF TGTGCCACCAGTGAGGGCGGGGTAAATGGGAATGAGCAGTTCTTC
. TRBJ2-1 TRBV7-9 . CASSPPRASSYNEQFF TGTGCCAGCAGCCCCCCTAGGGCGTCCTCCTACAATGAGCAGTTCTTC
. TRBJ1-2 TRBV7-2 . CASSFGGLRYTF TGTGCCAGCAGCTTTGGGGGTTTGCGCTACACCTTC
. TRBJ1-1 TRBV9 . CASSVDSPHRAFF TGTGCCAGCAGCGTAGACTCACCTCACCGGGCTTTCTTT
few TRBJ2-1 TRBV7-3 TRBD1 CASATGTGSYNEQFF TGTGCCAGTGCCACCGGGACAGGGTCCTACAATGAGCAGTTCTTC
few TRBJ2-5 TRBV5-1 . CASRPDGEETQYF TGCGCCAGCAGACCTGACGGGGAAGAGACCCAGTACTTC
. TRBJ2-3 TRBV7-8 TRBD2 CASCKTSGSPSTDTQYF TGTGCCAGCTGCAAAACTAGCGGGAGTCCTAGCACAGATACGCAGTATTTT
. TRBJ2-3 TRBV20-1 . CSASPYGGLDTQYF TGCAGTGCTAGCCCCTATGGAGGATTGGATACGCAGTATTTT
. TRBJ1-5 TRBV20-1 . CSAGGDSNQPQHF TGCAGTGCTGGAGGGGATTCCAATCAGCCCCAGCATTTT
. TRBJ1-2 TRBV5-5 . CASSLEGSRPGGYTF TGTGCCAGCAGCTTGGAGGGCTCAAGACCGGGAGGCTACACCTTC
few TRBJ1-2 TRBV9 . CASSASTAYGHYGYTF TGTGCCAGCAGCGCCTCGACGGCGTATGGACACTATGGCTACACCTTC
. TRBJ1-4 TRBV2 . CAGPGHYF TGTGCCGGGCCGGGACACTATTTT
few TRBJ1-1 TRBV29-1 . CSVRAGDYTEAFF TGCAGCGTCCGAGCAGGGGATTACACTGAAGCTTTCTTT
. TRBJ2-7 TRBV10-2 . CASNWMGGEQYF TGCGCCAGCAACTGGATGGGGGGCGAGCAGTACTTC
. TRBJ1-1 TRBV18 TRBD1 CASSPISAGGLNTEAFF TGTGCCAGCTCACCAATATCGGCAGGGGGGCTGAACACTGAAGCTTTCTTT
. TRBJ2-1 TRBV9 TRBD2 CASSPHVFAGGYNEQFF TGTGCCAGCAGCCCCCACGTGTTTGCGGGAGGCTACAATGAGCAGTTCTTC
few TRBJ1-2 TRBV5-1 TRBD1 CASSPTGNGYTF TGCGCCAGCAGCCCGACAGGGAATGGCTACACCTTC
many TRBJ2-3 TRBV12-3/TRBV12-4 TRBD2 CASSQGTSGRLDTQYF TGTGCCAGCAGCCAGGGTACTAGCGGGAGGTTAGATACGCAGTATTTT
few TRBJ2-3 TRBV6-2/TRBV6-3 TRBD2 CASSFISGSGTDTQYF TGTGCCAGCAGTTTCATTAGCGGGAGTGGCACAGATACGCAGTATTTT
many TRBJ2-3 TRBV15 TRBD2 CATSRGTSGKTDTQYF TGTGCCACCAGCAGAGGAACTAGCGGGAAGACAGATACGCAGTATTTT
. TRBJ2-7 TRBV5-5 . CASSFQIGTYEQYF TGTGCCAGCAGCTTCCAGATCGGGACCTACGAGCAGTACTTC
few TRBJ1-6 TRBV12-3/TRBV12-4 . CASTMDSSYNSPLHF TGTGCCAGCACCATGGACAGCTCCTATAATTCACCCCTCCACTTT
. TRBJ2-3 TRBV7-6 . CASSYRTNLPTDTQYF TGTGCCAGCAGCTACCGCACCAACCTACCTACAGATACGCAGTATTTT
. TRBJ2-1 TRBV11-2 . CASSSGFSNEQFF TGTGCCAGCAGCTCCGGGTTTAGCAATGAGCAGTTCTTC
. TRBJ2-1 TRBV29-1 . CSVEGLSWVGSYNEQFF TGCAGCGTTGAAGGGCTCTCATGGGTAGGGTCCTACAATGAGCAGTTCTTC
few TRBJ2-2 TRBV12-3/TRBV12-4 TRBD2 CASSLALAGARELFF TGTGCCAGCAGTTTGGCACTAGCGGGAGCCCGGGAGCTGTTTTTT
few TRBJ2-1 TRBV24-1 TRBD1 CATSERTGGRTTYNEQFF TGTGCCACCAGTGAGAGGACAGGGGGCCGCACCACCTACAATGAGCAGTTCTTC